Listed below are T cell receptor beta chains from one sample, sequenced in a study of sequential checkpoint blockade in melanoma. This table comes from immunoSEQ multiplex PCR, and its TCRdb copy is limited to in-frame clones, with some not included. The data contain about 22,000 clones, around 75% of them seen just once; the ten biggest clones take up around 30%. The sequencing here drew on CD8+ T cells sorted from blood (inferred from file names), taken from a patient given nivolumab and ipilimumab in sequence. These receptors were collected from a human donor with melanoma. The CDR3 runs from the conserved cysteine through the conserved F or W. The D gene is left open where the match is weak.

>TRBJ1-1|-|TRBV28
CASSFLARGNTEAFF
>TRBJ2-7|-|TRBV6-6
CASSFSPEYEQYF
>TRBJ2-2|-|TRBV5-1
CASSPRTPSNTGELFF
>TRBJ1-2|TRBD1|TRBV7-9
CASSLGTGANYGYTF
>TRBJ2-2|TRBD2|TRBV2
CASSEGLAGARLNTGELFF
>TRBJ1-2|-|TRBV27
CASSLSMGHLFNYGYTF
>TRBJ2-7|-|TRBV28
CASRSGFSSYEQYF
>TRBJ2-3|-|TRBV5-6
CASTQGGPQYF
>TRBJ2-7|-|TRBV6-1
CASSEGGKDEQYF
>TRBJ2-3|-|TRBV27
CASRSRTGSTDTQYF
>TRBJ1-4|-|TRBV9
CASSVAPNEKLFF
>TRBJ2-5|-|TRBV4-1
CASSQDGEETQYF
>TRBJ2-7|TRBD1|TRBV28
CASGSTGGNEQYF
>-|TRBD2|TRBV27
CASSLLLAGGTYEQYF
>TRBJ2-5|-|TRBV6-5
CASAQSGIQETQYF